The 30 T cell receptor beta chains given below trace back to one sample, sequenced in a study of graft-versus-host responses after intestinal transplantation (dated by TCRdb to the early 2020s). Library preparation used the immunoSEQ multiplex PCR assay. What TCRdb holds here is the immuneACCESS table cut down to in-frame rearrangements. Part of the clones is not present; checked against another copy, under half of the missing clones reflect an unresolved V gene, and the others are unexplained. The sample records more than 100,000 clones, 90% to 95% of which are singletons. The top ten hold more than 2.5% of the sample. Their antigens remain unidentified. The sample's time point label is to be understood as: cells obtained before transplantation from donor or recipient. Material: unstimulated CD8+ T cells sorted from spleen or lymph node cells, obtained before intestinal transplant. The receptors originated from a human donor who received an intestinal transplant.

This sequence joins TRBV28 and TRBJ2-7; 12 bases are a match to TRBD2. The CDR3 consists of 16 residues. Trimming removed 3 bases from V and 6 bases from J; junction bases left unmatched: 9. From germline, CDR1 is MDHEN and CDR2 SYDVKM. CDR3 region: CASSFPLAGGPGEQYF. CDR3 bases: TGTGCCAGCAGTTTCCCCCTAGCGGGAGGGCCGGGCGAGCAGTACTTC.

The gene calls are TRBV4-3 and TRBJ2-7; 13 bases map to TRBD2. Trimming removed 4 bases from V and 2 bases from J; junction bases left unmatched: 8. The CDR3 is 17 residues long. Germline loops: CDR1 LGHNA, CDR2 YSLEER. CDR3 sequence reads: CASSPTSGRTDPYEQYF. The CDR3 DNA reads TGCGCCAGCAGCCCGACTAGCGGGAGGACAGACCCCTACGAGCAGTACTTC.

The rearrangement links TRBV28 to TRBJ1-1; D is unresolved. The CDR3 has 17 residues. Germline V CDR1 and CDR2: MDHEN, SYDVKM. V was trimmed by 4 bases and J by 0 bases, leaving 18 bases between them. CDR3 residues: CASSYPKTREMNTEAFF. CDR3 in DNA: TGTGCCAGCAGTTACCCCAAGACGAGAGAGATGAACACTGAAGCTTTCTTT. Using reference TRBV28 and TRBJ1-1 for the parts outside the CDR3, the full variable domain is DVKVTQSSRYLVKRTGEKVFLECVQDMDHENMFWYRQDPGLGLRLIYFSYDVKMKEKGDIPEGYSVSREKKERFSLILESASTNQTSMYLCASSYPKTREMNTEAFFGQGTRLTVV.

CDR3 nucleotides: TGTGCCAGCAGCCAAGAATTTCGGAGAATCATTCAAAGCAATCAGCCCCAGCATTTT. Translated: CASSQEFRRIIQSNQPQHF. This chain joins TRBV4-2 and TRBJ1-5; D gene ambiguous. The CDR3 is 19 residues long. Germline assignment: CDR1 LGHNA and CDR2 YNFKEQ. Trimming took off 0 bases at V and 1 base at J, with 19 bases between the two ends.

The V and J genes are TRBV28 and TRBJ2-1; 12 bases align to TRBD2. Germline V gene sequence: CDR1 MDHEN, CDR2 SYDVKM. The CDR3 extends over 17 amino acids. Germline trimming cut 4 bases from V and 0 bases from J; bases unmatched to any gene: 4. CDR3 in amino acids: CASSSGLAGSSYNEQFF. Here the CDR3 DNA reads TGTGCCAGCAGTTCCGGACTAGCGGGATCCTCCTACAATGAGCAGTTCTTC. Filled out from reference TRBV28 and TRBJ2-1, the complete variable domain reads DVKVTQSSRYLVKRTGEKVFLECVQDMDHENMFWYRQDPGLGLRLIYFSYDVKMKEKGDIPEGYSVSREKKERFSLILESASTNQTSMYLCASSSGLAGSSYNEQFFGPGTRLTVL.

The genes are TRBV27 and TRBJ1-5, with D tentatively TRBD1 (5 bases). The CDR3 sequence is 15 residues long. Germline V CDR1 and CDR2: MNHEY, SMNVEV (reference sequence). The ends were cut back, 3 bases at V and 7 bases at J, with 16 bases in the middle. Here the CDR3 reads CASSLRARVWQPQHF. DNA for the CDR3: TGTGCCAGCAGTTTGAGGGCCAGGGTGTGGCAGCCCCAGCATTTT.

This clone was seen just once. The chain joins TRBV7-9 to TRBJ2-7; TRBD1 matches 8 bases. Germline CDR1 SEHNR, CDR2 FQNEAQ (reference sequence). The CDR3 totals 13 residues. J was trimmed by 6 bases and V by 4 bases; bases with no gene match: 5. The CDR3 loop reads CASSSWDRSEQYF. The CDR3 DNA follows: TGTGCCAGCAGCTCCTGGGACAGGAGCGAGCAGTACTTC.

The sample holds one count of this clone. Other DNA sequences in this specimen translate into the identical CDR3. The gene calls are TRBV19 and TRBJ2-1; D is perhaps TRBD2 (5 bases). V gave up 6 bases and J gave up 0 bases, with 12 bases separating them. CDR3 length: 15 residues. Per the germline V gene, CDR1 is LNHDA and CDR2 is SQIVND (reference sequence). CDR3 nucleotide sequence: TGTGCCAGTAGCGTTAGCGAAAGCTCCTACAATGAGCAGTTCTTC. Its protein product is CASSVSESSYNEQFF.

The chain recombines TRBV7-9 with TRBJ2-7; no clear D gene. The CDR3 consists of 12 residues. Deletions cut 3 bases from V and 0 bases from J, with 3 bases between. In germline, CDR1 is SEHNR, CDR2 FQNEAQ (reference sequence). The CDR3 is CASSLFSYEQYF. In DNA, the CDR3 is TGTGCCAGCAGCTTGTTCTCCTACGAGCAGTACTTC.

The V gene is TRBV28, the J gene TRBJ2-7; TRBD1 matches at 7 bases. Trimming removed 4 bases from V and 2 bases from J; junction bases left unmatched: 5. The CDR3 is made up of 14 amino acids. CDR1 MDHEN and CDR2 SYDVKM come from the germline V gene. Here the CDR3 reads CASSYQGDPYEQYF. CDR3 bases: TGTGCCAGCAGTTATCAGGGGGATCCCTACGAGCAGTACTTC. Looking up the rest from reference TRBV28 and TRBJ2-7 gives the full variable domain: DVKVTQSSRYLVKRTGEKVFLECVQDMDHENMFWYRQDPGLGLRLIYFSYDVKMKEKGDIPEGYSVSREKKERFSLILESASTNQTSMYLCASSYQGDPYEQYFGPGTRLTVT.

The V call is TRBV18, the J call TRBJ2-1; 7 positions agree with TRBD2. V lost 3 bases and J lost 4; bases outside the gene matches: 21. This CDR3 has 20 residues. Germline V CDR1 and CDR2: KGHSH, LQKENI. This CDR3 is CASSPRGESAGALLYNEQFF. The CDR3, as DNA: TGTGCCAGCTCACCCAGAGGAGAGTCGGCGGGAGCCCTTTTGTACAATGAGCAGTTCTTC.

The chain is built from TRBV7-6 and TRBJ2-3; no reliable D call. Trimming left V 2 bases short and J 0 bases short, with 12 bases between. From germline, CDR1 is SGHVS and CDR2 FNYEAQ. This CDR3 has 16 residues. The CDR3 nucleotides read TGTGCCAGCAGCTTAAGATCATTTATGAGCACAGATACGCAGTATTTT. This translates into CASSLRSFMSTDTQYF.

This clone was picked up one time. This chain joins TRBV27 and TRBJ2-7, with D perhaps TRBD1 (6 bases). V was trimmed by 1 base and J by 5 bases, leaving 15 bases between them. CDR3 length: 15 amino acids. CDR1 and CDR2 (germline): MNHEY, SMNVEV (reference sequence). The CDR3 region is CASSLFAGVVDEQYF. CDR3 in DNA: TGTGCCAGCAGTTTATTCGCAGGGGTTGTCGACGAGCAGTACTTC.

The V gene is TRBV19, the J gene TRBJ1-5; the D is unclear. V was clipped by 3 bases and J by 4 bases, with 4 bases between them. The CDR3 totals 12 residues. Germline V gene lookup returns CDR1 LNHDA and CDR2 SQIVND (reference sequence). CDR3 in DNA: TGTGCCAGTAGTATCAATAATCAGCCCCAGCATTTT. Residues: CASSINNQPQHF.

This clone occurred once. The CDR3 loop reads CASSQVLAGGHNEQFF. CDR3 DNA sequence: TGCGCCAGCAGCCAAGTACTAGCGGGAGGTCACAATGAGCAGTTCTTC. J is TRBJ2-1 and V is TRBV4-1; 12 bases align to TRBD2. This CDR3 is built from 16 residues. Trimming cost V 1 base and J 5 bases; bases outside gene matches: 3. Germline CDR1 is MGHRA and CDR2 is YSYEKL.

The chain is built from TRBV28 and TRBJ2-5, with 12 nucleotides matching TRBD1. The closer fit of TRBJ2-7 to the DNA end suggests the J call may be wrong. The V gene's germline CDR1 is MDHEN and CDR2 SYDVKM. CDR3 length equals 15 residues. This chain's CDR3 is CASRSGTGGAYEQYF. Written as DNA, the CDR3 is TGTGCCAGCAGATCCGGGACAGGGGGCGCCTACGAGCAGTACTTC.

This clone has a handful of counts. The chain is built from TRBV5-6 and TRBJ1-3; D ambiguous. The CDR3 is 14 amino acids. V lost 2 bases to trimming and J lost 4 bases, with 10 bases between them. Germline lookup yields CDR1 SGHDT and CDR2 YYEEEE. DNA for the CDR3: TGTGCCAGCAGCTTTTCATTTTCCGGAAACACCATATATTTT. As protein: CASSFSFSGNTIYF.

The gene calls are TRBV4-1 and TRBJ2-1; 10 bases are shared with TRBD2. V shed 5 bases, J shed 10 bases, and the junction held 14 bases outside the gene matches. The CDR3 covers 16 residues. Germline V CDR1 and CDR2: MGHRA, YSYEKL. The CDR3 nucleotides read TGCGCCAGCAGCTCGGGACTAGCGCCAAAGACAGGAGAGCAGTTCTTC. Its protein is CASSSGLAPKTGEQFF.

This chain uses TRBV28 with TRBJ1-3; D not certain. CDR3 length equals 15 residues. Germline values: CDR1 MDHEN, CDR2 SYDVKM. Trimming cost V 5 bases and J 0 bases, with 11 bases left between them. CDR3 loop: CASSPQTSSGNTIYF. The CDR3 nucleotides read TGTGCCAGCAGTCCCCAGACTAGCTCTGGAAACACCATATATTTT.

V and J are TRBV11-3 and TRBJ2-1; 7 nucleotides match TRBD2. Germline CDR1 SGHNT, CDR2 YENEEA. The ends lost 5 bases at V and 2 bases at J; junction bases unmatched: 12. The CDR3 covers 17 residues. This CDR3 is CASSKSGTIITYNEQFF. In nucleotides, the CDR3 is TGTGCCAGCAGCAAGTCCGGGACTATCATAACCTACAATGAGCAGTTCTTC.

The chain recombines TRBV27 with TRBJ2-7; tentatively, D is TRBD2 (5 bases). V lost 3 bases to trimming and J lost 6 bases, with 9 bases between them. Germline CDR1 and CDR2: MNHEY and SMNVEV (reference sequence). The length of the CDR3 is 12 residues. This CDR3 is CASSLGRGEQYF. In nucleotides, the CDR3 is TGTGCCAGCAGTTTGGGGAGAGGCGAGCAGTACTTC.

This chain uses TRBV28 with TRBJ2-7; D remains unclear. Germline V gene data show CDR1 as MDHEN and CDR2 as SYDVKM. V lost 2 bases, J lost 9 bases, and 8 bases lay in between. The CDR3 is 11 residues long. The CDR3 is CASSLGTLQYF. The CDR3 DNA follows: TGTGCCAGCAGTTTAGGAACTTTGCAGTACTTC.

This clone was picked up one time. The chain couples TRBV19 to TRBJ2-3; 9 bases map to TRBD1. The V gene end was trimmed by 5 bases and the J gene end by 4 bases; junction bases not matched to a gene: 10. This CDR3 spans 16 amino acids. Germline-derived CDR1 and CDR2 are LNHDA and SQIVND (reference sequence). As DNA, the CDR3 is TGTGCCAGTAGTCTATCCGGGGGACAGGGCTCAGATACGCAGTATTTT. Its protein is CASSLSGGQGSDTQYF.

The chain employs TRBV2 and TRBJ2-7; D is perhaps TRBD2 (6 bases). Germline loops: CDR1 SNHLY, CDR2 FYNNEI. The CDR3 length is 12 residues. Trimming shortened V by 7 bases and J by 3 bases, and 10 bases separated the two germline ends. This CDR3 reads CASKIAVYEQYF. The CDR3 DNA reads TGTGCCAGCAAAATAGCGGTCTACGAGCAGTACTTC.

This clone was observed once. The CDR3 bases are TGTGCCAGCAGCCTGGGGGCTAGGAACACTGAAGCTTTCTTT. Its translation: CASSLGARNTEAFF. This chain connects TRBV28 to TRBJ1-1; TRBD1 is a possible D gene (6 bases). Germline V lookup: CDR1 MDHEN, CDR2 SYDVKM. The CDR3 extends over 14 amino acids. Trimming pared 6 bases from V and 1 base from J, leaving 12 bases between.

The table lists this clone with a few counts. At one of its ends the junction is not consistent with the germline gene, which may arise from a read error. This chain joins TRBV6-5 and TRBJ2-7; D not certain. The CDR3 consists of 11 residues. In germline, CDR1 is MNHEY, CDR2 SVGAGI. DNA for the CDR3: TGTGCCAGCAGTGACTCATACGAGCAGTACTTC. This codes for CASSDSYEQYF.

This clone was counted only a few times. The V call is TRBV19, the J call TRBJ2-7, with D uncertain. Between the trimmed V and J ends, which lost 3 bases and 3 bases, there was a span of 9 bases. Germline CDR1 and CDR2: LNHDA and SQIVND (reference sequence). The CDR3 has 13 amino acids. The CDR3 region is CASSISADYEQYF. CDR3 DNA: TGTGCCAGTAGTATCTCCGCGGACTACGAGCAGTACTTC.

This clone occurred a few times. The chain links TRBV4-2 to TRBJ2-2, with unresolved D. CDR3 length equals 17 residues. V lost 5 bases to trimming and J lost 0 bases, with 16 bases between them. Germline V gives CDR1 LGHNA, CDR2 YNFKEQ. CDR3 DNA: TGTGCCAGCAGCTACGGACCCAGCCGGACGAACACCGGGGAGCTGTTTTTT. Translating it yields CASSYGPSRTNTGELFF.

The CDR3 coding sequence is TGTGCCAGCAGTGTCTGGGCTTTTTCTAGCGCAGATACGCAGTATTTT. The encoded protein is CASSVWAFSSADTQYF. The chain couples TRBV6-1 to TRBJ2-3, with TRBD2 as a possible D gene (6 bases). Trimming shortened V by 4 bases and J by 4 bases, and 18 bases separated the two germline ends. CDR1 is MNHNS and CDR2 is SASEGT in the germline V gene. The CDR3 spans 16 residues.

This clone was seen a single time. The chain uses TRBV7-9 and TRBJ1-2, with D unclear. The CDR3 spans 13 residues. Trimming removed 1 base from V and 4 bases from J, with 7 bases in between. Germline CDR1 and CDR2: SEHNR and FQNEAQ (reference sequence). CDR3 sequence (DNA): TGTGCCAGCAGCTTAGTTGAGAGCTATGGCTACACCTTC. Amino acids: CASSLVESYGYTF. The full variable domain, its missing parts supplied by reference TRBV7-9 and TRBJ1-2, is DTGVSQNPRHKITKRGQNVTFRCDPISEHNRLYWYRQTLGQGPEFLTYFQNEAQLEKSRLLSDRFSAERPKGSFSTLEIQRTEQGDSAMYLCASSLVESYGYTFGSGTRLTVV.